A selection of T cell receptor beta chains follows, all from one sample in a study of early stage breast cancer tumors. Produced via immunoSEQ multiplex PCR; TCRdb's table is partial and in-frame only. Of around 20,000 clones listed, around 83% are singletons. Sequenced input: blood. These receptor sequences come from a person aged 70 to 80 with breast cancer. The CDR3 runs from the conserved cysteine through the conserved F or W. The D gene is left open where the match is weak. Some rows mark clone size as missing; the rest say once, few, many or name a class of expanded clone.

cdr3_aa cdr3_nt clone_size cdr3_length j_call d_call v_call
CATSSFGRGYNSPLHF TGTGCCACCAGCAGCTTCGGCAGGGGCTATAATTCACCCCTCCACTTT . 16 TRBJ1-6 . TRBV15
CSVDKSADTQYF TGCAGCGTTGATAAATCGGCAGATACGCAGTATTTT once 12 TRBJ2-3 . TRBV29-1
CASSVDGGGAREQYF TGTGCCAGCAGCGTAGACGGCGGGGGGGCGAGGGAGCAGTACTTC . 15 TRBJ2-7 TRBD2 TRBV9
CASSYASGTGGAETQYF TGCGCCAGCAGTTACGCGTCCGGGACAGGGGGCGCGGAGACCCAGTACTTC . 17 TRBJ2-5 TRBD1 TRBV5-1
CASSRDRNYDYTF TGTGCCAGCAGCCGCGACAGAAACTATGACTACACCTTC . 13 TRBJ1-2 . TRBV5-4
CASSRQGNNSPLHF TGTGCCAGTAGTCGACAGGGAAATAATTCACCCCTCCACTTT . 14 TRBJ1-6 TRBD1 TRBV19
CASSQDFPGQGVSGTDTQYF TGCGCCAGCAGCCAAGATTTCCCGGGACAGGGGGTGAGTGGCACAGATACGCAGTATTTT . 20 TRBJ2-3 TRBD1 TRBV4-3
CASSSSGTPTDTQYF TGTGCCAGCAGTTCTAGCGGGACCCCCACAGATACGCAGTATTTT . 15 TRBJ2-3 TRBD2 TRBV7-3
CASSVGYSTQYF TGTGCCAGCAGCGTCGGCTACAGTACGCAGTATTTT . 12 TRBJ2-3 . TRBV9
CSAGGTRGYTF TGCAGTGCTGGGGGGACGCGGGGCTACACCTTC . 11 TRBJ1-2 . TRBV20-1
CASSLSGGADEQFF TGCGCCAGCAGCTTAAGCGGGGGGGCCGATGAGCAGTTCTTC once 14 TRBJ2-1 TRBD2 TRBV5-1
CASSPLGGGTDTQYF TGTGCCAGCAGCCCCTTGGGCGGGGGCACAGATACGCAGTATTTT . 15 TRBJ2-3 . TRBV11-2
CASSGTGGYEQYF TGTGCCAGCAGCGGAACGGGGGGCTACGAGCAGTACTTC few 13 TRBJ2-7 TRBD2 TRBV9
CASSLEGQRTDTQYF TGTGCCAGCAGCTTAGAAGGACAGCGCACAGATACGCAGTATTTT . 15 TRBJ2-3 . TRBV7-9
CAIKGTAYGYTF TGTGCCATCAAAGGGACTGCCTATGGCTACACCTTC few 12 TRBJ1-2 . TRBV10-3
CASSSGTRGGEYF TGTGCCAGCAGCAGCGGGACTCGAGGGGGAGAGTACTTC few 13 TRBJ2-7 . TRBV5-8
CAWSGSLDQPQHF TGTGCCTGGAGTGGGAGTTTAGATCAGCCCCAGCATTTT . 13 TRBJ1-5 . TRBV30
CASSQGAETEAFF TGTGCCAGCAGTCAGGGGGCAGAAACTGAAGCTTTCTTT . 13 TRBJ1-1 TRBD1 TRBV6-4
CAISGTGGSTGELFF TGTGCCATCAGCGGGACAGGGGGAAGCACCGGGGAGCTGTTTTTT . 15 TRBJ2-2 TRBD1 TRBV10-3
CASSDRQGPIYGYTF TGCGCCAGCAGTGACAGACAGGGGCCAATCTATGGCTACACCTTC few 15 TRBJ1-2 TRBD1 TRBV23-1
CASSEFSGGAWEQYF TGTGCCAGCAGTGAATTCAGCGGGGGGGCTTGGGAGCAGTACTTC . 15 TRBJ2-7 TRBD2 TRBV6-1
CASIDILRDSYGYTF TGTGCCAGTATTGATATCCTCCGGGACAGCTATGGCTACACCTTC few 15 TRBJ1-2 TRBD1 TRBV19
CASSGGDIYGYTF TGTGCCAGCTCTGGAGGGGATATCTATGGCTACACCTTC few 13 TRBJ1-2 . TRBV2
CATSSLGGAGETQYF TGTGCCACCAGCAGCCTGGGGGGGGCGGGAGAGACCCAGTACTTC . 15 TRBJ2-5 . TRBV15
CASSAYRDSQPQHF TGTGCCAGCAGTGCCTACAGGGATTCCCAGCCCCAGCATTTT once 14 TRBJ1-5 . TRBV28
CASSASTGAYEQYF TGTGCCAGCAGTGCCAGTACAGGGGCCTACGAGCAGTACTTC . 14 TRBJ2-7 TRBD1 TRBV25-1
CASSLRTEYNEQFF TGTGCCAGCAGCCTTCGGACAGAGTACAATGAGCAGTTCTTC . 14 TRBJ2-1 . TRBV7-2
CASSPDRYGYTF TGTGCCAGCAGTCCCGACAGATATGGCTACACCTTC . 12 TRBJ1-2 . TRBV27
CASSRGPSSYEQYF TGTGCCAGTAGCAGGGGGCCGAGCTCCTACGAGCAGTACTTC . 14 TRBJ2-7 TRBD1 TRBV19
CASSVEGVQSPLHF TGTGCCAGCAGCGTGGAGGGAGTCCAGTCACCCCTCCACTTT . 14 TRBJ1-6 . TRBV9
CASSRDRNTGELFF TGTGCCAGCAGCCGGGACAGGAACACCGGGGAGCTGTTTTTT . 14 TRBJ2-2 TRBD1 TRBV7-7
CASSAFPSYEQYF TGTGCCAGCAGCGCTTTCCCCTCCTACGAGCAGTACTTC once 13 TRBJ2-7 . TRBV9
CASSFDRGLPYEQYF TGTGCCAGCAGCTTCGACAGGGGGCTTCCCTACGAGCAGTACTTC . 15 TRBJ2-7 TRBD1 TRBV7-2
CASSYSGQEAFF TGTGCCAGCAGTTACTCCGGACAAGAGGCTTTCTTT . 12 TRBJ1-1 . TRBV6-6
CASSLAGGDEQFF TGTGCCAGCAGCTTAGCCGGGGGGGATGAGCAGTTCTTC . 13 TRBJ2-1 TRBD2 TRBV7-7
CASSGGPEGYGYTF TGTGCCAGCAGTGGGGGGCCAGAGGGATATGGCTACACCTTC few 14 TRBJ1-2 . TRBV2
CASSLDRDQPQHF TGTGCCAGCAGCTTAGACAGGGATCAGCCCCAGCATTTT few 13 TRBJ1-5 . TRBV7-7
CASSPMSGGTEAFF TGTGCCAGCAGCCCCATGTCAGGGGGCACTGAAGCTTTCTTT . 14 TRBJ1-1 TRBD1 TRBV7-3
CASSGRDKNTGELFF TGTGCCAGTAGTGGGAGGGACAAGAACACCGGGGAGCTGTTTTTT . 15 TRBJ2-2 . TRBV19
CASSSLPNTEAFF TGTGCCAGCAGCTCCCTCCCGAACACTGAAGCTTTCTTT . 13 TRBJ1-1 . TRBV28
CAWSPETTSPLHF TGTGCCTGGAGTCCAGAAACAACTTCACCCCTCCACTTT once 13 TRBJ1-6 . TRBV30
CASSLTGTVSYEQYF TGTGCCAGCAGCTTAACCGGGACAGTCTCCTACGAGCAGTACTTC . 15 TRBJ2-7 TRBD1 TRBV7-6
CASTPGQRDQPQHF TGTGCCAGCACTCCGGGACAGCGAGATCAGCCCCAGCATTTT . 14 TRBJ1-5 TRBD1 TRBV6-6